This T cell receptor (beta chain) was sequenced for a study of shared clonotypes between healthy human individuals. CD45RO-negative, CCR7-selected cells formed the naive CD8 fraction, which excluded terminally differentiated effector memory CD45RA+ cells. TCRdb's copy holds only in-frame clones and misses some; the assay was immunoSEQ multiplex PCR. The sample carries about 2.1 million clones, just under 95% recorded once. This CDR3 has 16 amino acids. Trimming pared 4 bases from V and 2 bases from J, leaving 15 bases between. CDR1 SGHVS and CDR2 FQNEAQ come from the germline V gene. J is TRBJ2-1 and V is TRBV7-8; D is ambiguous. Sequencing was carried out using naive CD8+ T cells from PBMCs. This clonotype originated in a young man in good health. Some clones in this sample may be carry-over from other donors' samples. The DNA for the CDR3 is TGTGCCAGCAGCTCCCTACGGGCAGGCCCCTACAATGAGCAGTTCTTC. It is translated as CASSSLRAGPYNEQFF.